This entry is about one T cell receptor (beta chain). The CDR3 spans 15 residues. CDR1 and CDR2 from the germline V gene are MDHEN and SYDVKM. The germline V and J ends were trimmed by 7 bases and 5 bases, with 20 bases remaining between them. Produced via immunoSEQ multiplex PCR; TCRdb's table is partial and in-frame only. The sample includes around 360,000 clones, about 90% of them seen just once. Categorization into cohorts depended on clinical history that participants reported. These data originate in a study of blood T cell repertoires in COVID-19. The receptor comes from a man aged 35-49 years in a cohort exposed to, infected with or recovered from COVID-19 (not recorded which). What was sequenced was PBMCs or T cells enriched from blood (not recorded which). The rearrangement uses TRBV28 and TRBJ1-2; possibly TRBD1 for D (6 bases). CDR3 DNA sequence: TGTGCCAGCACCCGGGAGGGGGGAAATGGATATGGCTACACCTTC. The encoded protein is CASTREGGNGYGYTF.